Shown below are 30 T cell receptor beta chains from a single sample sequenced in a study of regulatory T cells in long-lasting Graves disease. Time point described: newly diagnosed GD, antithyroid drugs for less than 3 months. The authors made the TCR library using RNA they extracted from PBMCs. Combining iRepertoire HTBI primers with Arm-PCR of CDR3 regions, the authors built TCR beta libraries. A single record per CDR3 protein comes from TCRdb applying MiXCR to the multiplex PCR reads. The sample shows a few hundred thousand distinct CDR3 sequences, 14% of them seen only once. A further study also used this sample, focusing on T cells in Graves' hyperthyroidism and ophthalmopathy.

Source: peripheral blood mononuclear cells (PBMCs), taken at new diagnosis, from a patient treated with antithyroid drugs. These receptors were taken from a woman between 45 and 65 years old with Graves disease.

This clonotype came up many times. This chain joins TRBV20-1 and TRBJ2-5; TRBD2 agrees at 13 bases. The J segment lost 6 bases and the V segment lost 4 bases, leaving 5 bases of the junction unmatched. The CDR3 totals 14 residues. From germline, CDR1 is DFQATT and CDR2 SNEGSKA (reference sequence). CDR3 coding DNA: TGCAGTGCTACCAGGACTAGCGGGAGTCAGACCCAGTACTTC. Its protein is CSATRTSGSQTQYF.

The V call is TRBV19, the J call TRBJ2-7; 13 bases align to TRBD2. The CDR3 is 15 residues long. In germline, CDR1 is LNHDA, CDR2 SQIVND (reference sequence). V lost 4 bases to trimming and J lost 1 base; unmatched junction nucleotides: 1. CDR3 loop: CASSTGLAGSYEQYF. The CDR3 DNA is TGTGCCAGTAGTACGGGACTAGCGGGATCCTACGAGCAGTACTTC.

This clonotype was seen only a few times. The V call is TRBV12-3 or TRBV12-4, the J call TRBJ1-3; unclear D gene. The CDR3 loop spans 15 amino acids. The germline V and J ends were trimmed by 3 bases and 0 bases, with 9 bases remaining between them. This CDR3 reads CASSFYGDSGNTIYF. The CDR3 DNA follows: TGTGCCAGCAGTTTCTATGGAGACTCTGGAAACACCATATATTTT.

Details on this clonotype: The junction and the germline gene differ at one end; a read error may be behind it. This CDR3 is CASSPSGRGSYNEQLF. CDR3 nucleotides: TGTGCCAGCAGCCCCTCGGGACGCGGCTCCTACAATGAGCAGCTCTTC. The chain joins TRBV7-7 to TRBJ2-1, with D perhaps given as TRBD1 or TRBD2 (5 bases each). The CDR3 length is 16 residues. Germline V gene sequence: CDR1 SSHAT, CDR2 FNYEAQ (reference sequence). Together with reference TRBV7-7 and TRBJ2-1, the CDR3 gives the full variable domain: GAGVSQSPRYKVTKRGQDVTLRCDPISSHATLYWYQQALGQGPEFLTYFNYEAQPDKSGLPSDRFSAERPEGSISTLTIQRTEQRDSAMYRCASSPSGRGSYNEQLFGPGTRLTVL.

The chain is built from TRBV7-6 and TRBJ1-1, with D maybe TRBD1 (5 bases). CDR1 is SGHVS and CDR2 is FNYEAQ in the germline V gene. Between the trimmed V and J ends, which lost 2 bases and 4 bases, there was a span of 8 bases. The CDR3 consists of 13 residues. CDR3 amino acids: CASSLSDSTEAFF. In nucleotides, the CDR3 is TGTGCCAGCAGCTTATCCGACAGCACTGAAGCTTTCTTT.

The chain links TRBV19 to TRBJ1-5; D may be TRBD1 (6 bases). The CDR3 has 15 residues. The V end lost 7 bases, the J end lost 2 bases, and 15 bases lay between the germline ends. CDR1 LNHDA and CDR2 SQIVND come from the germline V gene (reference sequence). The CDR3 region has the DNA TGTGCCAGTAATCAACAGGGCTCCGGCAATCAGCCCCAGCATTTT. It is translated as CASNQQGSGNQPQHF.

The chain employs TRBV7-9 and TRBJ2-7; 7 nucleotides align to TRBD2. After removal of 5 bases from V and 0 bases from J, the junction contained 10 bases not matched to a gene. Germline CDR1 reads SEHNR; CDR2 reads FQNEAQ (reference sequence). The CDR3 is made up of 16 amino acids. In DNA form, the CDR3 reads TGTGCCAGCAGCAGATCCCTAGCGGAAAGCTCCTACGAGCAGTACTTC. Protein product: CASSRSLAESSYEQYF.

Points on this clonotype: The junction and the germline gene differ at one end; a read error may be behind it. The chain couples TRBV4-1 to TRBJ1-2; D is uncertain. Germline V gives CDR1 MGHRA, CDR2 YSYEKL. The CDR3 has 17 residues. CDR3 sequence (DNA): TGCGCCAGCAGCCAAAAAAGGCCCGGGAAGGACGGCTATAGCTACACCTTC. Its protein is CASSQKRPGKDGYSYTF.

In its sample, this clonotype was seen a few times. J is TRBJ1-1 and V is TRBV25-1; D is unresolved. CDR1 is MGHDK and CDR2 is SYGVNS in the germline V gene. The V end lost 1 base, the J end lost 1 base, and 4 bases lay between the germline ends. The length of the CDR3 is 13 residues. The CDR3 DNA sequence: TGTGCCAGCAGTGAATGGGCGAACACTGAAGCTTTCTTT. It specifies CASSEWANTEAFF.

For the CDR3, the DNA is TGCGCCAGCAGTTGGGGGGGGAGTGGGGCCAACGTCCTGACTTTC. Protein: CASSWGGSGANVLTF. The V gene is TRBV5-1, the J gene TRBJ2-6, with 7 bases identical to TRBD2. The J segment lost 3 bases and the V segment lost 5 bases, leaving 5 bases of the junction unmatched. Germline CDR1 reads SGHRS; CDR2 reads YFSETQ. The CDR3 is 15 residues long.

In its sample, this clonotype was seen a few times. CDR3 nucleotides: TGTGCCAGCAGCCCGGGAGTCCATACGCAGTATTTT. It codes for CASSPGVHTQYF. The rearrangement joins TRBV28 to TRBJ2-3, with D perhaps TRBD2 (6 bases). CDR3 length: 12 residues. Germline V gene sequence: CDR1 MDHEN, CDR2 SYDVKM. V dropped 6 bases and J dropped 7 bases, with 11 bases sitting between them.

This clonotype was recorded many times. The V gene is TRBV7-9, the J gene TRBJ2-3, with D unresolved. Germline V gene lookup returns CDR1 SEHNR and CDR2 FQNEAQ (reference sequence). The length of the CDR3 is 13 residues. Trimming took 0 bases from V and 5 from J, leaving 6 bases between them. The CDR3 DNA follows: TGTGCCAGCAGCTTAGCGTCGGGAGATACGCAGTATTTT. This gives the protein CASSLASGDTQYF.

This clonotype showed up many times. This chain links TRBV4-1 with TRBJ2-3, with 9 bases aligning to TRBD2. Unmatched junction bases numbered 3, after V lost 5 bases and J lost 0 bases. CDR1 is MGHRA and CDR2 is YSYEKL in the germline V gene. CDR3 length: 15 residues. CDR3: CASSWTSESTDTQYF. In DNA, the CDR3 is TGCGCCAGCAGCTGGACTAGCGAGAGCACAGATACGCAGTATTTT.

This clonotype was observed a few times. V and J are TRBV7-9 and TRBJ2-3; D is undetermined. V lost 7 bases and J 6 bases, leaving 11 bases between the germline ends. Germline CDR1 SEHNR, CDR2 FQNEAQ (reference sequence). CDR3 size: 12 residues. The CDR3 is CASNSRGDTQYF. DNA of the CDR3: TGTGCCAGCAACTCCCGTGGTGATACGCAGTATTTT.

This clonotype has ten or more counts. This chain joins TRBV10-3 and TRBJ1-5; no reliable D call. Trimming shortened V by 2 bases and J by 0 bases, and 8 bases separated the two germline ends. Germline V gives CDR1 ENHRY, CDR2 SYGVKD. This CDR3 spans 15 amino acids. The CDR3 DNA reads TGTGCCATCAGTGAGGGGCCAGATAGCAATCAGCCCCAGCATTTT. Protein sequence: CAISEGPDSNQPQHF.

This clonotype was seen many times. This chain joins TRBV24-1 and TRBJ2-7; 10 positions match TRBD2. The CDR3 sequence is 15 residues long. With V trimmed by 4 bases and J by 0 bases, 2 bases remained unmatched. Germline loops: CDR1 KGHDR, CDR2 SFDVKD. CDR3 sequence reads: CATSEASGSSYEQYF. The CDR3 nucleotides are TGTGCCACCAGTGAAGCTAGCGGGAGCTCCTACGAGCAGTACTTC.

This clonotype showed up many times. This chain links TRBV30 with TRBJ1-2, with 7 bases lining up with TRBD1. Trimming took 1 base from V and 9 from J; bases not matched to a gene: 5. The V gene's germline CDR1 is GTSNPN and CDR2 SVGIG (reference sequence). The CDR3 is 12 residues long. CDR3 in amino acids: CAWSGQGWSYTF. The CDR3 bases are TGTGCCTGGAGTGGACAGGGTTGGAGCTACACCTTC.

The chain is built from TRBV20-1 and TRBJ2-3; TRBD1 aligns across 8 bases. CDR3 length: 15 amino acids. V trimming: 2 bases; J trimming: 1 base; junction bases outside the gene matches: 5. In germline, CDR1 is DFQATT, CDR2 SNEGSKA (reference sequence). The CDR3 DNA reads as TGCAGTGCTAGACGACAGGGGAAGGGCACAGATACGCAGTATTTT. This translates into CSARRQGKGTDTQYF.

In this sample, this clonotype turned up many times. CDR3 in amino acids: CASSPTGLSNQPQHF. CDR3 coding DNA: TGTGCCAGTAGTCCGACAGGGTTGAGCAATCAGCCCCAGCATTTT. The V call is TRBV19, the J call TRBJ1-5; TRBD1 aligns across 7 bases. Germline V gene data show CDR1 as LNHDA and CDR2 as SQIVND (reference sequence). The junction had 5 bases not matched to a gene; V was cut back by 5 bases and J by 1 base. The CDR3 is made up of 15 amino acids.

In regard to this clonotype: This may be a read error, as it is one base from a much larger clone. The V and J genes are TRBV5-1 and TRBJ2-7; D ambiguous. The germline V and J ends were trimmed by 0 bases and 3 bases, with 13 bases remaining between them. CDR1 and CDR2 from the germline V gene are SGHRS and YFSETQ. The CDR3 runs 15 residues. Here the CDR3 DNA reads TGCGCCAGCAGCTTGGACCCAGTGCAAGTCTACGAGCAGTACTTC. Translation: CASSLDPVQVYEQYF.

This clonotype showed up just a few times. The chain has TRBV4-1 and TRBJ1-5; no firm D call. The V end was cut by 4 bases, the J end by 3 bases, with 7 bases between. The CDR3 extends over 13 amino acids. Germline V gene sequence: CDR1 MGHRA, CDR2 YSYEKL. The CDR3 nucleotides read TGCGCCAGCAGCCCGACTCCCAATCAGCCCCAGCATTTT. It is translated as CASSPTPNQPQHF.

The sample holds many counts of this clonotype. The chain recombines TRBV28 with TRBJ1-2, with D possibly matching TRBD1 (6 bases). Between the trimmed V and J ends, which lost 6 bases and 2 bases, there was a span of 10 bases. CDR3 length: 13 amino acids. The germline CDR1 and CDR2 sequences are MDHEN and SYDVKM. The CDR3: CASSHRENYGYTF. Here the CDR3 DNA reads TGTGCCAGCAGCCACAGGGAGAACTATGGCTACACCTTC.

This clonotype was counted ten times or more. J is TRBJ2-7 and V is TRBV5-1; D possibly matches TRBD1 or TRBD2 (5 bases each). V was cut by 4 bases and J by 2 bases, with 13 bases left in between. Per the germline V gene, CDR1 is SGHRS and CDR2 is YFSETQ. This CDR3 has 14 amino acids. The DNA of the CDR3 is TGCGCCAGCAGCCGGGACCCCACCGCCTACGAGCAGTACTTC. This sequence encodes CASSRDPTAYEQYF. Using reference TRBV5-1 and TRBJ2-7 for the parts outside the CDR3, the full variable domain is KAGVTQTPRYLIKTRGQQVTLSCSPISGHRSVSWYQQTPGQGLQFLFEYFSETQRNKGNFPGRFSGRQFSNSRSEMNVSTLELGDSALYLCASSRDPTAYEQYFGPGTRLTVT.

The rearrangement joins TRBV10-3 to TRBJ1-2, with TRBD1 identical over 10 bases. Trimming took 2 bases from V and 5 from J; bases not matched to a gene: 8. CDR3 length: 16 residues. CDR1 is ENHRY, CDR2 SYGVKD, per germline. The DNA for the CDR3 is TGTGCCATCAGTGAGGCGGGGACAGGGGACCTTTATGGCTACACCTTC. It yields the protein CAISEAGTGDLYGYTF.

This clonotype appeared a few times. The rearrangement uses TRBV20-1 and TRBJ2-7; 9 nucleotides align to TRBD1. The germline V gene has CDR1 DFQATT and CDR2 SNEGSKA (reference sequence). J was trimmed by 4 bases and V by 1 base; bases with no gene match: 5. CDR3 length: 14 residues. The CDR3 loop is CSARVGDREYEQYF. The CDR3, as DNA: TGCAGTGCTAGAGTGGGGGACAGGGAATACGAGCAGTACTTC.

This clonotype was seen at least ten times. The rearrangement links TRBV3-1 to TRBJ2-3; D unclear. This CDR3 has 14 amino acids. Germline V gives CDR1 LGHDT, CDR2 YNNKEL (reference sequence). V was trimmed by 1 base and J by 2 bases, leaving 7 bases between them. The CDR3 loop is CASSQAQITDTQYF. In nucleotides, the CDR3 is TGTGCCAGCAGCCAAGCACAGATCACAGATACGCAGTATTTT.

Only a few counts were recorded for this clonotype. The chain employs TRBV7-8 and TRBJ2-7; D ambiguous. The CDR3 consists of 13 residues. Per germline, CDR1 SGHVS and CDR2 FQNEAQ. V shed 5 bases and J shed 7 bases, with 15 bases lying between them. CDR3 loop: CASSMFASGEQYF. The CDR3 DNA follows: TGTGCCAGCAGCATGTTCGCCTCCGGGGAGCAGTACTTC.

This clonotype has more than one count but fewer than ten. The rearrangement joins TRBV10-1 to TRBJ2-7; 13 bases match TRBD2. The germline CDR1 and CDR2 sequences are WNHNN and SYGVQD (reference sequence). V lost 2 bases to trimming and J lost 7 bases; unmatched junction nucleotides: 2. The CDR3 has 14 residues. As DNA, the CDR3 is TGCGCCAGCAGTGAGCAACTAGCGGGAGGGGAGCAGTACTTC. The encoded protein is CASSEQLAGGEQYF.

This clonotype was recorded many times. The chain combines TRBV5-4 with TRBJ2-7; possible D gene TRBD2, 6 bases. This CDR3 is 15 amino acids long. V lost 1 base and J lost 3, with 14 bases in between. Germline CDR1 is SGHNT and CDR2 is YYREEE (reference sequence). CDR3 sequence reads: CASSLFGLSSYEQYF. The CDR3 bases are TGTGCCAGCAGCTTGTTTGGACTATCGAGCTACGAGCAGTACTTC.

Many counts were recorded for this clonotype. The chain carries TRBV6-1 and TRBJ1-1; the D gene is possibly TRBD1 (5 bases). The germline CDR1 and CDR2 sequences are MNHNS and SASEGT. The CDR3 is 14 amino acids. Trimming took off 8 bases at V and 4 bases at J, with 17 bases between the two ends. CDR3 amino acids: CASRFQGAATEAFF. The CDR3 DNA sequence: TGTGCCAGCCGGTTTCAGGGTGCGGCCACTGAAGCTTTCTTT.